This T cell receptor beta chain is from a study of T cell changes during pregnancy in multiple sclerosis. Profiled with immunoSEQ multiplex PCR; TCRdb holds only in-frame clones, not every one. The table records some 60,000 clones, around 90% of them present only once. This CDR3 is 17 amino acids long. Losses at the gene ends were 0 bases for V and 6 bases for J; bases not matched to a gene: 9. Germline CDR1 reads LGHNA; CDR2 reads YSLEER. The genes are TRBV4-3 and TRBJ2-1; 9 bases map to TRBD1. The sequence derives from a female donor in good health, enrolled as a control in a pregnancy study. Here the sequenced sample was peripheral blood, taken after pregnancy. The CDR3 DNA reads TGCGCCAGCAGCCAAGAGAAAGTGGGACAGGGCAGCAATGAGCAGTTCTTC. This gives the protein CASSQEKVGQGSNEQFF.